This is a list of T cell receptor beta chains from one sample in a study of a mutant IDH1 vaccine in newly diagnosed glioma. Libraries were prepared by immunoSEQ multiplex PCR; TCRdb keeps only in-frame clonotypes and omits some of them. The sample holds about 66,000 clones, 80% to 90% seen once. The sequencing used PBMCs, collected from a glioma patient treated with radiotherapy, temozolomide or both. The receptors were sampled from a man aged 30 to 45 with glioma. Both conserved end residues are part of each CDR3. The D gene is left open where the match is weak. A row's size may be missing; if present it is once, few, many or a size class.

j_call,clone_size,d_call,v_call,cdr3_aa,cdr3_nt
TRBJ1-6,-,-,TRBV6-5,CASSRGGSLHF,TGTGCCAGCAGCCGGGGGGGGTCCCTCCACTTT
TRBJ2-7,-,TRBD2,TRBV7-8,CASSLGGTIGEQYF,TGTGCCAGCAGCTTGGGTGGGACTATTGGCGAGCAGTACTTC
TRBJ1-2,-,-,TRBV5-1,CASSLEDGYGYGYTF,TGCGCCAGCAGCTTGGAGGACGGGTACGGCTATGGCTACACCTTC
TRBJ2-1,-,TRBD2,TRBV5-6,CASSSGGWLAGSNEQFF,TGTGCCAGCAGCTCTGGGGGGTGGCTAGCGGGGTCCAATGAGCAGTTCTTC
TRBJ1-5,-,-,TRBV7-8,CASSSPGPALISSNQPQHF,TGTGCCAGCAGCTCACCGGGACCGGCTTTAATTTCAAGCAATCAGCCCCAGCATTTT
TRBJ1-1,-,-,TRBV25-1,CASSGAPQLTGPEAFF,TGTGCCAGCAGTGGAGCCCCCCAGCTAACTGGCCCTGAAGCTTTCTTT
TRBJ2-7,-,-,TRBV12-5,CASGLEDSSYEQYF,TGTGCTAGTGGTTTGGAAGACAGCTCCTACGAGCAGTACTTC
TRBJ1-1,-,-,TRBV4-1,CASSPGDREDTEAFF,TGCGCCAGCAGCCCCGGGGACCGAGAGGACACTGAAGCTTTCTTT
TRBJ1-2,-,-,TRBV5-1,CASSFNRVNDYGYTF,TGCGCCAGCAGCTTTAACAGGGTTAACGACTATGGCTACACCTTC
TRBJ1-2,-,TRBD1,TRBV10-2,CASSETGDGYTF,TGCGCCAGCAGTGAGACAGGGGATGGCTACACCTTC
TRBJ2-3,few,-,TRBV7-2,CASSFNQRTDTQYF,TGTGCCAGCAGCTTTAATCAGCGCACAGATACGCAGTATTTT
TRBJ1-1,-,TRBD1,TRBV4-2,CASSQAGGGTEAFF,TGTGCCAGCAGCCAGGCAGGGGGTGGCACTGAAGCTTTCTTT
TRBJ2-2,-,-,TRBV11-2,CASSLRWETGELFF,TGTGCCAGCAGCCTCCGATGGGAAACCGGGGAGCTGTTTTTT
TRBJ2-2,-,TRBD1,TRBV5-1,CASSPHGQGGPWELFF,TGCGCCAGCAGCCCTCACGGACAGGGGGGGCCATGGGAGCTGTTTTTT
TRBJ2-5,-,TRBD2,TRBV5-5,CASSLVLAGGKTQYF,TGTGCCAGCAGCTTGGTACTAGCGGGGGGGAAGACCCAGTACTTC
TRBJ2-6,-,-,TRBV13,CASSLARESRSISGANVLTF,TGTGCCAGCAGCTTAGCGAGGGAGTCCAGAAGTATCTCTGGGGCCAACGTCCTGACTTTC
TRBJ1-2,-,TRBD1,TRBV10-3,CAITGTGGNYGYTF,TGTGCCATCACGGGAACAGGGGGGAACTATGGCTACACCTTC
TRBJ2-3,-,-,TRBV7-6,CASSLGLGDTQYF,TGTGCCAGCAGCTTAGGGTTAGGAGATACGCAGTATTTT
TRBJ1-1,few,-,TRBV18,CASSPGMNTEAFF,TGTGCCAGCTCACCAGGGATGAACACTGAAGCTTTCTTT
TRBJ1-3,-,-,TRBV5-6,CASSRRLGNTIYF,TGTGCCAGCAGCCGACGGTTAGGAAACACCATATATTTT
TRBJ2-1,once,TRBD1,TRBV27,CASSSRDRGLSYNEQFF,TGTGCCAGCAGTTCCCGGGACAGGGGGCTCTCCTACAATGAGCAGTTCTTC
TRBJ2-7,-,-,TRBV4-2,CASSQPQGGFSYEQYF,TGTGCCAGCAGCCAACCACAGGGGGGGTTTTCCTACGAGCAGTACTTC
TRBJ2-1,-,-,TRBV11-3,CASSPSAGLNTEQFF,TGTGCCAGCAGCCCGTCGGCGGGGCTAAATACTGAGCAGTTCTTC
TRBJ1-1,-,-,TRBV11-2,CASSLPGEGGMGTEAFF,TGTGCCAGCAGCTTGCCCGGGGAGGGGGGAATGGGCACTGAAGCTTTCTTT
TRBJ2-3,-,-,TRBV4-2,CASSQESDTDTQYF,TGTGCCAGCAGCCAAGAAAGCGACACAGATACGCAGTATTTT
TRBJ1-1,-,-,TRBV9,CASSVDTPLITEAFF,TGTGCCAGCAGCGTTGACACTCCGTTGATTACTGAAGCTTTCTTT
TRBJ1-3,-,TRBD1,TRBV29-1,CSVKTGTGAGNTIYF,TGCAGCGTCAAAACCGGGACAGGGGCTGGAAACACCATATATTTT
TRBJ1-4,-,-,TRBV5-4,CASSSRPATNEKLFF,TGTGCCAGCAGCTCAAGACCGGCGACTAATGAAAAACTGTTTTTT
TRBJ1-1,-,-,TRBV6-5,CASSYEGALRSEAFF,TGTGCCAGCAGTTACGAAGGGGCGCTTCGTTCTGAAGCTTTCTTT
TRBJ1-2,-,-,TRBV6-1,CASIGSNYGYTF,TGTGCCAGCATAGGTTCTAACTATGGCTACACCTTC
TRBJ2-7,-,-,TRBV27,CASSLGVLYEQYF,TGTGCCAGCAGTTTGGGAGTCCTCTACGAGCAGTACTTC
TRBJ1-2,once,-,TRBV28,CASSLYRLANYGYTF,TGTGCCAGCAGTTTATACAGACTAGCTAACTATGGCTACACCTTC
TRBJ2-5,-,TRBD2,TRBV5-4,CASSPVEAGGFQETQYF,TGTGCCAGCAGCCCGGTAGAGGCGGGGGGGTTCCAAGAGACCCAGTACTTC
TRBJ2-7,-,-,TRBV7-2,CASSLEASSYEQYF,TGTGCCAGCAGCTTAGAGGCTAGCTCCTACGAGCAGTACTTC
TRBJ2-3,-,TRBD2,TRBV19,CASRSGTSTDTQYF,TGTGCCAGTAGGAGCGGGACCAGCACAGATACGCAGTATTTT
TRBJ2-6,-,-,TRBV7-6,CASSFAGANVLTF,TGTGCCAGCAGCTTTGCTGGGGCCAACGTCCTGACTTTC
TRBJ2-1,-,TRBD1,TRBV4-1,CASSYGTGEDRFF,TGCGCCAGCAGCTACGGGACAGGTGAGGACAGGTTCTTC
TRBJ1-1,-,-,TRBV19,CASSTRNSDTEAFF,TGTGCCAGTAGTACGAGGAATTCAGACACTGAAGCTTTCTTT
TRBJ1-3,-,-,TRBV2,CASSNRNSGNTIYF,TGTGCCAGCAGTAATCGGAACTCTGGAAACACCATATATTTT
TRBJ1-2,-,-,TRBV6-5,CASSRTRGPDYGYTF,TGTGCCAGCAGTCGTACCAGGGGTCCCGACTATGGCTACACCTTC
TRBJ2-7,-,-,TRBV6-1,CASSEGGAYEQYF,TGTGCCAGCAGTGAAGGTGGAGCCTACGAGCAGTACTTC
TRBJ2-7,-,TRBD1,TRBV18,CASSQGQGRSYEQYF,TGTGCCAGCTCACAGGGACAGGGGCGCTCCTACGAGCAGTACTTC
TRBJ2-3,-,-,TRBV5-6,CASSLRTAIYSTDTQYF,TGTGCCAGCAGCTTGCGGACAGCAATCTATAGCACAGATACGCAGTATTTT
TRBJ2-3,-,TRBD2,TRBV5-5,CASSFRTSGGIGTDTQYF,TGTGCCAGCAGCTTTAGGACTAGCGGGGGGATCGGCACAGATACGCAGTATTTT
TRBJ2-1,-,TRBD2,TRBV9,CASSVGTSGTRDEQFF,TGTGCCAGCAGCGTAGGGACTAGCGGGACGAGGGATGAGCAGTTCTTC
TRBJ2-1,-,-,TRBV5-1,CASSSYRGAPGNEQFF,TGCGCCAGCAGCTCCTATAGGGGGGCCCCGGGCAATGAGCAGTTCTTC
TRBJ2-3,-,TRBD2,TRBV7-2,CASSLARPSGADTQYF,TGTGCCAGCAGCTTAGCGAGGCCTAGCGGGGCAGATACGCAGTATTTT
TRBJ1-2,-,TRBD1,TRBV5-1,CASSSRGQGNYGYTF,TGCGCCAGCAGCTCTAGGGGACAGGGTAACTATGGCTACACCTTC
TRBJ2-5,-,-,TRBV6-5,CASSLQGGETQYF,TGTGCCAGCAGCCTTCAGGGGGGGGAGACCCAGTACTTC
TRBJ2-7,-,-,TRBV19,CASSIGRQGGPYEQYF,TGTGCCAGTAGTATAGGTAGGCAGGGTGGGCCCTACGAGCAGTACTTC
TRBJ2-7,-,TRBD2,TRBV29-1,CSVELAGGMEQYF,TGCAGCGTTGAACTAGCGGGAGGGATGGAGCAGTACTTC
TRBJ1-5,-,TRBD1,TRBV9,CASSEGQFSNQPQHF,TGTGCCAGCAGCGAGGGACAGTTTAGCAATCAGCCCCAGCATTTT
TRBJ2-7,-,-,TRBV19,CASSTGAFSYEQYF,TGTGCCAGTAGTACAGGGGCCTTTTCCTACGAGCAGTACTTC
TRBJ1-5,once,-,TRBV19,CASSIALGSFTNQPQHF,TGTGCCAGTAGTATAGCTTTAGGGAGTTTCACCAATCAGCCCCAGCATTTT
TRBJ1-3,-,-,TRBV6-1,CASSGTHYGGSSGNTIYF,TGTGCCAGCAGTGGAACCCATTATGGGGGGAGCTCTGGAAACACCATATATTTT
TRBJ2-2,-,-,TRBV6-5,CASSYPLGANTGELFF,TGTGCCAGCAGTTACCCCCTAGGTGCGAACACCGGGGAGCTGTTTTTT
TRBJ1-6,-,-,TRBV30,CAWSRQTNSPLHF,TGTGCCTGGAGTAGGCAGACCAATTCACCCCTCCACTTT
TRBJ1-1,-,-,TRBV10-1,CASRGTTEAFF,TGCGCCAGCAGGGGGACAACTGAAGCTTTCTTT
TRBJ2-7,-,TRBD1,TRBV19,CASSTPGTGTYEQYF,TGTGCCAGTAGTACCCCCGGGACAGGGACTTACGAGCAGTACTTC
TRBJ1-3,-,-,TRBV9,CASSVEGGAGNTIYF,TGTGCCAGCAGCGTAGAAGGAGGGGCTGGAAACACCATATATTTT